This T cell receptor beta chain was sequenced in a study of shared clonotypes between healthy human individuals. In germline, CDR1 is MGHDK, CDR2 SYGVNS. The CDR3 is made up of 18 amino acids. Once extracted for a subset, genomic DNA was divided evenly among several immunoSEQ plates. Data came from immunoSEQ multiplex PCR; TCRdb stores just in-frame clones and leaves some out. This table holds some 95,000 clones, approximately 70% found once. The healthy adult donors were HIV-negative and reported no recent acute infections or vaccinations. CD45RO+ cells and CCR7-negative CD45RA+ TemRA cells were combined as CD8 memory.

The V call is TRBV25-1, the J call TRBJ2-5; TRBD1 aligns across 9 bases. Near its end, the DNA agrees better with TRBJ2-7, so the J call may be wrong. The sequenced material came from memory CD8+ T cells sorted from blood. As to subset: CD45RO+ cells pooled with CCR7-negative TemRA cells. This clonotype was obtained from a man aged 30 to 45 in good health. CDR3 sequence: CASSDGTGGGFTYYEQYF. The CDR3 bases are TGTGCCAGCAGTGACGGAACAGGGGGCGGATTCACCTACTACGAGCAGTACTTC.